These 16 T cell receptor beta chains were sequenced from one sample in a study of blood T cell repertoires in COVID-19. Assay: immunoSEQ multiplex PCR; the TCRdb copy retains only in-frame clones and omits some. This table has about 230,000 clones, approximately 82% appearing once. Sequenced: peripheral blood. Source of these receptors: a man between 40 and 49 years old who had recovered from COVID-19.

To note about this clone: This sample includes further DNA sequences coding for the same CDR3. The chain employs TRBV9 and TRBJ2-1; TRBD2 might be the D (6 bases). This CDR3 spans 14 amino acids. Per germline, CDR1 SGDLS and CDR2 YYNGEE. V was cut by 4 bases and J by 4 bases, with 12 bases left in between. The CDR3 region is CASSPTSFYNEQFF. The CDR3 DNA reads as TGTGCCAGCAGCCCAACTAGCTTTTACAATGAGCAGTTCTTC.

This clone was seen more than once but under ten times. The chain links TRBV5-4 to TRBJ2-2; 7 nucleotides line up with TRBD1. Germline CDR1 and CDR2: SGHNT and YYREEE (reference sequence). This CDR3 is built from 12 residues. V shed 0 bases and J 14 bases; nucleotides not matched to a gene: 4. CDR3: CASSLGGGRLFF. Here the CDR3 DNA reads TGTGCCAGCAGCTTGGGAGGGGGCCGACTGTTTTTT.

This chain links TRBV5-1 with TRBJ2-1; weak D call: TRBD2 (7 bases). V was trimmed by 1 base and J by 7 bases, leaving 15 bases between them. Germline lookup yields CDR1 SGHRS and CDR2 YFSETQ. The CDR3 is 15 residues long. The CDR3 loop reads CASSLYGGGGNEQFF. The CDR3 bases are TGCGCCAGCAGCTTGTATGGCGGGGGCGGAAATGAGCAGTTCTTC.

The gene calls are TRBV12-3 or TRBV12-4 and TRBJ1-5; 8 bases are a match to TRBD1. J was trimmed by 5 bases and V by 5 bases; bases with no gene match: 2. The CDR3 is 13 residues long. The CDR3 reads CASSPGGHQPQHF. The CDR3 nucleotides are TGTGCCAGCAGTCCAGGGGGCCATCAGCCCCAGCATTTT.

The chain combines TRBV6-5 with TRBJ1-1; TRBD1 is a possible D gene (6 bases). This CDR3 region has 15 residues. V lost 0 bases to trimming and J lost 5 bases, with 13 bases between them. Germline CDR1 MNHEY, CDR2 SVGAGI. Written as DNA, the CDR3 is TGTGCCAGCAGTTACTCGGGCAGGGGCGATACTGAAGCTTTCTTT. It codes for CASSYSGRGDTEAFF.

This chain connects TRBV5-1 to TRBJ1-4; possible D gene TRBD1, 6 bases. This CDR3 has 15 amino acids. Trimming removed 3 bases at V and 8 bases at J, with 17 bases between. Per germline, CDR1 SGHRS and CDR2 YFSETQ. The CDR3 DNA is TGCGCCAGCAGCTGGGGCTTGGGGGCGGAAGAAAAACTGTTTTTT. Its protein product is CASSWGLGAEEKLFF.

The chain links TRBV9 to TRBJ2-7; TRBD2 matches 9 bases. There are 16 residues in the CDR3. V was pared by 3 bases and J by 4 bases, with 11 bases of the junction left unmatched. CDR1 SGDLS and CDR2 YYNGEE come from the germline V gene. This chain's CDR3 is CASSARPERGVYEQYF. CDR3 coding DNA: TGTGCCAGCAGCGCAAGGCCGGAGCGGGGGGTTTACGAGCAGTACTTC. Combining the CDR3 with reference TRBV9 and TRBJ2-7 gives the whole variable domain DSGVTQTPKHLITATGQRVTLRCSPRSGDLSVYWYQQSLDQGLQFLIQYYNGEERAKGNILERFSAQQFPDLHSELNLSSLELGDSALYFCASSARPERGVYEQYFGPGTRLTVT.

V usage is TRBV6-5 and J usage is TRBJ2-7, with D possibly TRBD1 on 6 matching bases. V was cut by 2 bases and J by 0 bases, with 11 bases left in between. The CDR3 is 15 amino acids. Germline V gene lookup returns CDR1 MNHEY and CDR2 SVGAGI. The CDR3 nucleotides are TGTGCCAGCAGTTACCAGGGGCGAAGCTCCTACGAGCAGTACTTC. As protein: CASSYQGRSSYEQYF.

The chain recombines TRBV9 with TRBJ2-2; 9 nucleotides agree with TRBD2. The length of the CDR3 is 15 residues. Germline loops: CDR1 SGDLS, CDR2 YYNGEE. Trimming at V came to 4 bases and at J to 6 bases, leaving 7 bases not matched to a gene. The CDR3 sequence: CASSFSGGQAGELFF. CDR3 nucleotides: TGTGCCAGCAGCTTTAGCGGGGGCCAGGCCGGGGAGCTGTTTTTT.

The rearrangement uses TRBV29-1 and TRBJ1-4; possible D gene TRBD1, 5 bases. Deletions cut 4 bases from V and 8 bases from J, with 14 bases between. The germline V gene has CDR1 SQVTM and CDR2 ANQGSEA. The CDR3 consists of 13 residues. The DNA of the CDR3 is TGCAGCGTTGGGGCCAGGGTGGAGGAAAAACTGTTTTTT. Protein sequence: CSVGARVEEKLFF.

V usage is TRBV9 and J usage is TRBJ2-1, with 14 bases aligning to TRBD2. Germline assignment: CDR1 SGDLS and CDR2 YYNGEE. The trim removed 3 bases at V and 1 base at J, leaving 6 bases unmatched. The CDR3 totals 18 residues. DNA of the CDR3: TGTGCCAGCAGCGGAGATCGGACTAGCGGGAGGTCCTACAATGAGCAGTTCTTC. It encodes CASSGDRTSGRSYNEQFF.

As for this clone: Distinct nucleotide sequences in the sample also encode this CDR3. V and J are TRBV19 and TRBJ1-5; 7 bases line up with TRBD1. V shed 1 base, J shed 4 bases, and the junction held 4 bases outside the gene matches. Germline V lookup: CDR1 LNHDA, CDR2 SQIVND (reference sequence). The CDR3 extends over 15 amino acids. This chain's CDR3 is CASSIVPGGNQPQHF. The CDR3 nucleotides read TGTGCCAGTAGTATAGTACCAGGGGGGAATCAGCCCCAGCATTTT.

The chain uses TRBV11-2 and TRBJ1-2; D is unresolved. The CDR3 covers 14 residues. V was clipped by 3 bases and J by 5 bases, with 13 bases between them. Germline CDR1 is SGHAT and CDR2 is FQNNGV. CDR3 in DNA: TGTGCCAGCAGCTTGAGGGCAGGCGCTTATGGCTACACCTTC. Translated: CASSLRAGAYGYTF.

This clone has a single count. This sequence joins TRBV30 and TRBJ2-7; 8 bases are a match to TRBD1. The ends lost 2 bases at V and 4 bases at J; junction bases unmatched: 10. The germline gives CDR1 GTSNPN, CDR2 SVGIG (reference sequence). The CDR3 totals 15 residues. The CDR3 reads CAWSWKTGERYEQYF. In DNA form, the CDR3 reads TGTGCCTGGAGTTGGAAGACAGGGGAAAGGTACGAGCAGTACTTC.

The CDR3 sequence: CASSLDRGKSPYMNTEAFF. The CDR3 DNA reads as TGTGCCAGCAGCTTAGACCGAGGGAAATCCCCCTACATGAACACTGAAGCTTTCTTT. The chain carries TRBV7-8 and TRBJ1-1; D call uncertain. The CDR3 runs 19 residues. V lost 1 base and J lost 0, with 21 bases in between. CDR1 is SGHVS, CDR2 FQNEAQ, per germline. The full variable domain, rest sourced from reference TRBV7-8 and TRBJ1-1, is GAGVSQSPRYKVAKRGQDVALRCDPISGHVSLFWYQQALGQGPEFLTYFQNEAQLDKSGLPSDRFFAERPEGSVSTLKIQRTQQEDSAVYLCASSLDRGKSPYMNTEAFFGQGTRLTVV.

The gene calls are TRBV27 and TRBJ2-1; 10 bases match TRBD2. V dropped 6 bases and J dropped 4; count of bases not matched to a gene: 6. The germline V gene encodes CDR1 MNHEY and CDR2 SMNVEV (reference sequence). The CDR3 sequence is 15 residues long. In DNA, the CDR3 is TGTGCCAGCAGCCGCGGACTAGCGGATTACAATGAGCAGTTCTTC. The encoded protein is CASSRGLADYNEQFF.